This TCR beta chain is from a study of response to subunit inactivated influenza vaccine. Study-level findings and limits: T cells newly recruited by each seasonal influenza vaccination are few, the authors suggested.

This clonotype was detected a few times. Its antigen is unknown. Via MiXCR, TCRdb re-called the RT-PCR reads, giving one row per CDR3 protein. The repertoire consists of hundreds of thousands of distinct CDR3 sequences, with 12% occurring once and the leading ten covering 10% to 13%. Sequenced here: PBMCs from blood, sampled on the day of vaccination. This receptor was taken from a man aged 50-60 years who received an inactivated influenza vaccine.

CDR3 protein: CSASQGGSYEQYF. The CDR3 DNA follows: TGCAGTGCTAGTCAGGGTGGCAGCTACGAGCAGTACTTC. The J gene is TRBJ2-7, the V gene TRBV20-1, with TRBD1 as a possible D gene (5 bases). CDR1 DFQATT and CDR2 SNEGSKA come from the germline V gene (reference sequence). The CDR3 consists of 13 residues. Trimming cost V 3 bases and J 3 bases, with 12 bases left between them.